This TCR beta chain was sequenced for a study of blood T cell repertoires in COVID-19. Study context: The United States, Italy and Spain provided the acute and convalescent COVID-19 samples. PBMCs, B-cell-depleted T cells, or T cells were the source of the cDNA or gDNA that made up the material.

Authors' processing steps: Reference gene primers were amplified, and this amplification served to estimate nucleated cell counts. Assay: immunoSEQ multiplex PCR; the TCRdb copy retains only in-frame clones and omits some. V and J calls plus clone size are reproduced from that table; the DNA served to infer D and trimming. Here the sample spans 63,000 or so clones, roughly four fifths being singletons. The CDR3 contains 16 residues. Germline V gives CDR1 SGHRS, CDR2 YFSETQ. The V gene end was trimmed by 4 bases and the J gene end by 3 bases; junction bases not matched to a gene: 11. The chain is built from TRBV5-1 and TRBJ1-2, with 8 bases that match TRBD1. The receptor's source is a human donor in a cohort sampled during active COVID-19. The sample taken for sequencing was peripheral blood. The CDR3 here is CASSLGGQAWDYGYTF. In DNA form, the CDR3 reads TGCGCCAGCAGCCTCGGGGGACAGGCTTGGGACTATGGCTACACCTTC. The whole variable domain, filled in from reference TRBV5-1 and TRBJ1-2, reads KAGVTQTPRYLIKTRGQQVTLSCSPISGHRSVSWYQQTPGQGLQFLFEYFSETQRNKGNFPGRFSGRQFSNSRSEMNVSTLELGDSALYLCASSLGGQAWDYGYTFGSGTRLTVV.